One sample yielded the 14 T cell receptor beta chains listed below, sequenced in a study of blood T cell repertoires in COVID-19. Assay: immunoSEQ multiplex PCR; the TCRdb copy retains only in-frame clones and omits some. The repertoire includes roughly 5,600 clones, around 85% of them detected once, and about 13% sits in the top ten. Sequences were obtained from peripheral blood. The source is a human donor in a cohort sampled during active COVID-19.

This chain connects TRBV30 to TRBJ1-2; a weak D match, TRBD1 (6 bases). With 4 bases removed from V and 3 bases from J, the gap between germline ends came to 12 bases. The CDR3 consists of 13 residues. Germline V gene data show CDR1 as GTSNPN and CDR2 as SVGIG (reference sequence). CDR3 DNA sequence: TGTGCCTGGATTAGAGGGGGGGACTATGGCTACACCTTC. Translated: CAWIRGGDYGYTF.

The CDR3 sequence is CASSEERTGNTIYF. The CDR3 DNA reads TGTGCCAGCAGTGAGGAGAGGACTGGAAACACCATATATTTT. The J gene is TRBJ1-3, the V gene TRBV25-1; D remains unclear. The CDR3 extends over 14 amino acids. Trimming took off 3 bases at V and 2 bases at J, with 8 bases between the two ends. The germline gives CDR1 MGHDK, CDR2 SYGVNS. Full variable domain (outside the CDR3, taken from reference TRBV25-1 and TRBJ1-3): EADIYQTPRYLVIGTGKKITLECSQTMGHDKMYWYQQDPGMELHLIHYSYGVNSTEKGDLSSESTVSRIRTEHFPLTLESARPSHTSQYLCASSEERTGNTIYFGEGSWLTVV.

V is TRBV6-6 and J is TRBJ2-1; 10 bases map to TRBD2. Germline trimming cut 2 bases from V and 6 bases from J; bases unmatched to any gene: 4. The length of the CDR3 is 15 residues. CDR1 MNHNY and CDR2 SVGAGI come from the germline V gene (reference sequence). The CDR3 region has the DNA TGTGCCAGCAGTTACGGTACTAGCGGGACCAATGAGCAGTTCTTC. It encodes CASSYGTSGTNEQFF.

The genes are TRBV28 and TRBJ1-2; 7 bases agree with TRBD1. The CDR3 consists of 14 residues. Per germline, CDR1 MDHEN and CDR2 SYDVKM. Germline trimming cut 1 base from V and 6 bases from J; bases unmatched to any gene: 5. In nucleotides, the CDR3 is TGTGCCAGCAGTTTATCGACAGGGTTGCATGGCTACACCTTC. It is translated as CASSLSTGLHGYTF.

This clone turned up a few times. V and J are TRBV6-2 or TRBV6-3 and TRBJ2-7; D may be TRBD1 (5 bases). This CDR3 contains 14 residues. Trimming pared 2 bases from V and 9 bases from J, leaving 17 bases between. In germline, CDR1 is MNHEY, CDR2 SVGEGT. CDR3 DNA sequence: TGTGCCAGCAGTTACCCGCCACCCAGCGACAGGCAGTACTTC. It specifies CASSYPPPSDRQYF.

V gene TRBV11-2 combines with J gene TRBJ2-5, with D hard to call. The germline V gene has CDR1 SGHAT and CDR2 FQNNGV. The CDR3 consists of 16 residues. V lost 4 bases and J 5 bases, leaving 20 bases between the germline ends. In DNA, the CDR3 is TGTGCCAGCAGCTCATTAAGTGGAGCTGTCGGGGAGACCCAGTACTTC. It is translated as CASSSLSGAVGETQYF.

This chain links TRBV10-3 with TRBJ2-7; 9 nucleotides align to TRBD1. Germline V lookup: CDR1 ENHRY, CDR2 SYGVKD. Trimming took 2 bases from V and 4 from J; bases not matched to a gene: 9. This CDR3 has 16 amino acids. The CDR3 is CAISEAGTGKRYEQYF. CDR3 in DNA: TGTGCCATCAGTGAGGCCGGGACAGGGAAACGGTACGAGCAGTACTTC.

As DNA, the CDR3 is TGTGCCAGTAGTATCTATATCCAAGAGACCCAGTACTTC. It encodes CASSIYIQETQYF. The chain recombines TRBV19 with TRBJ2-5; D call uncertain. The V end lost 3 bases, the J end lost 1 base, and 6 bases lay between the germline ends. CDR1 and CDR2 (germline): LNHDA, SQIVND (reference sequence). The CDR3 consists of 13 residues. The full variable domain, in which reference TRBV19 and TRBJ2-5 provide the parts outside the CDR3, is DGGITQSPKYLFRKEGQNVTLSCEQNLNHDAMYWYRQDPGQGLRLIYYSQIVNDFQKGDIAEGYSVSREKKESFPLTVTSAQKNPTAFYLCASSIYIQETQYFGPGTRLLVL.

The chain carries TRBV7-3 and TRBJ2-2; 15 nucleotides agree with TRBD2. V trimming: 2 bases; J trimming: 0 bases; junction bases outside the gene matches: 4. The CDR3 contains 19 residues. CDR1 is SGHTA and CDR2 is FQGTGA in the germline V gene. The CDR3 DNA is TGTGCCAGCAGCTTATTTGGACTAGCGGGAGGGACGAACACCGGGGAGCTGTTTTTT. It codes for CASSLFGLAGGTNTGELFF.

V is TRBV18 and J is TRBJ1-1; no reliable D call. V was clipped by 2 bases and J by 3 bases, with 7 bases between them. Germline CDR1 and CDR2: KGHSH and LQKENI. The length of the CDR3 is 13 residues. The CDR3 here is CASSPVGYTEAFF. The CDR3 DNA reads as TGTGCCAGCTCACCAGTGGGCTACACTGAAGCTTTCTTT.

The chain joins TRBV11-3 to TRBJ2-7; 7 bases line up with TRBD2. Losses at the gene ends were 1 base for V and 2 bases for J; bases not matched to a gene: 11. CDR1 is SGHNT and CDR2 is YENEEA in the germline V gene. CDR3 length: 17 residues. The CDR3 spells CASSLGPPKGGTYEQYF. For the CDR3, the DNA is TGTGCCAGCAGCTTAGGGCCCCCGAAGGGAGGGACCTACGAGCAGTACTTC.

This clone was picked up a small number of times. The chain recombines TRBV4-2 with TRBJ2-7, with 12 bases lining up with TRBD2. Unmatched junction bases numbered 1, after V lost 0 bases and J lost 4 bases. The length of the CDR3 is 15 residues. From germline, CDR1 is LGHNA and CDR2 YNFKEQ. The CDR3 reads CASSQDLAGGYEQYF. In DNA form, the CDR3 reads TGTGCCAGCAGCCAAGATCTAGCGGGAGGGTACGAGCAGTACTTC.

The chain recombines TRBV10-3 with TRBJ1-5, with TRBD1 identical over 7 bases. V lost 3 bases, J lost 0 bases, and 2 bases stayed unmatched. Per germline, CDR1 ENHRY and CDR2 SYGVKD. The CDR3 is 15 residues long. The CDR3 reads CAISEGGHSNQPQHF. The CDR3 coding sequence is TGTGCCATCAGTGAAGGGGGCCATAGCAATCAGCCCCAGCATTTT.

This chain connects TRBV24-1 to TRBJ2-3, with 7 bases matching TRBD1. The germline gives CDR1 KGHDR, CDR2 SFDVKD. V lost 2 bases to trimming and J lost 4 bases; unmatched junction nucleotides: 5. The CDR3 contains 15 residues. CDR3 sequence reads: CATSDSRGSPDTQYF. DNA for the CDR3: TGTGCCACCAGTGATTCCAGGGGGAGCCCAGATACGCAGTATTTT.